This TCR beta chain derives from a study of breast tumors, draining lymph nodes, adjacent tissues. Regarding the study as a whole: Luminal-like breast cancer showed significantly higher tumor–nontumor repertoire similarity than basal-like. Compared with lymph nodes, tumors were less diverse; compared with nontumor tissue, more. Findings are consistent with lymph node origin and intratumoral expansion of most tumor T cells.

Breast cancer patients provided tissue from their axillary draining lymph nodes. TCRdb redid the calling of the multiplex PCR reads with MiXCR, one entry per CDR3 protein. The profile shows approximately 230,000 distinct CDR3 sequences, less than 35% of them singletons. CDR1 SNHLY and CDR2 FYNNEI come from the germline V gene. The CDR3 has 13 residues. V was clipped by 4 bases and J by 4 bases; unmatched bases: 4. There are many counts of this clonotype. Antigen: not known. V and J are TRBV2 and TRBJ2-7, with TRBD2 matching 7 bases. Sample: axillary lymph node tissue. This TCR came from a female donor with breast cancer. Some clones in this sample may be carry-over from other donors' samples. This CDR3 is CASSVAGVYEQYF. Written as DNA, the CDR3 is TGTGCCAGCAGTGTTGCGGGGGTTTACGAGCAGTACTTC.